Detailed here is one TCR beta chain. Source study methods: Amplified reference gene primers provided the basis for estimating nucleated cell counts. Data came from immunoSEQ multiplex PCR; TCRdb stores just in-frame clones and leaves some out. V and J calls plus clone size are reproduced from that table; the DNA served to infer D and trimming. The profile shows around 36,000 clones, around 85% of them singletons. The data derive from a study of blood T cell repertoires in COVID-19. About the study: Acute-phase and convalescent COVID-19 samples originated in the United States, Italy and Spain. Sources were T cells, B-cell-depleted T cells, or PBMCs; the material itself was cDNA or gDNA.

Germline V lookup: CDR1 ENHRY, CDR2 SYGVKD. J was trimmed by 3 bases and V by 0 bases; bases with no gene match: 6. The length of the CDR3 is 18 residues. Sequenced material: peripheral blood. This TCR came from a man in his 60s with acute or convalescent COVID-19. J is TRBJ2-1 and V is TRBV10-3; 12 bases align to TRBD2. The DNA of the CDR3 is TGTGCCATCAGTGAGTCAGGACGGACTAGCGGGAACTACAATGAGCAGTTCTTC. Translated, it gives CAISESGRTSGNYNEQFF.